The next 30 T cell receptor beta chains were all read from a single sample in a study of regulatory T cells in long-lasting Graves disease. As to time point: persistent/refractory GD, antithyroid drugs over 5 years with positive TRAb. From PBMCs, RNA was extracted and then used to make the TCR library. Libraries of TCR beta came from iRepertoire HTBI primers plus Arm-PCR of CDR3 regions. Using its own MiXCR run on the multiplex PCR reads, TCRdb lists one record per CDR3 protein. The sample has nearly 350,000 distinct CDR3 sequences, around 19% seen once. The sequences come from peripheral blood mononuclear cells (PBMCs), collected when the disease was refractory, from a patient treated with antithyroid drugs. The receptors here all came from a female donor with Graves disease.

This chain connects TRBV12-5 to TRBJ2-2, with D possibly TRBD1 on 6 matching bases. V shed 8 bases and J shed 1 base, with 14 bases lying between them. CDR3 length equals 15 residues. Germline lookup yields CDR1 LGHNT and CDR2 FRNRAP. The CDR3 loop reads CASSHRGKNTGELFF. The CDR3 nucleotides are TGTGCTAGTTCCCATAGGGGGAAGAACACCGGGGAGCTGTTTTTT.

In this sample, this clonotype turned up a few times. The chain combines TRBV19 with TRBJ1-1; D is possibly TRBD1 (5 bases). V lost 9 bases to trimming and J lost 11 bases, with 16 bases between them. Germline CDR1 and CDR2: LNHDA and SQIVND (reference sequence). The CDR3 sequence is 11 residues long. The CDR3 reads CASLLGGSAFF. The CDR3 DNA reads TGTGCCAGCCTCCTGGGGGGGAGTGCTTTCTTT.

This clonotype was picked up a small number of times. The chain carries TRBV7-9 and TRBJ1-1, with D unresolved. The V and J ends lost 1 base and 0 bases respectively, with 12 bases between them. The CDR3 sequence is 16 residues long. The V gene's germline CDR1 is SEHNR and CDR2 FQNEAQ (reference sequence). This CDR3 reads CASSLVQTIMNTEAFF. In DNA, the CDR3 is TGTGCCAGCAGCTTAGTGCAGACAATCATGAACACTGAAGCTTTCTTT.

The chain recombines TRBV28 with TRBJ2-3, with TRBD1 matching over 9 bases. The germline V gene encodes CDR1 MDHEN and CDR2 SYDVKM. V lost 7 bases, J lost 3 bases, and 8 bases stayed unmatched. CDR3 length: 15 amino acids. The CDR3 nucleotides are TGTGCCAGCAATACCCCGGGACAGGGAACAGATACGCAGTATTTT. As protein: CASNTPGQGTDTQYF.

A few counts support this clonotype. V and J are TRBV29-1 and TRBJ1-4; weak D call: TRBD1 (6 bases). V was cut by 4 bases and J by 11 bases, with 17 bases left in between. The CDR3 covers 13 residues. Germline loops: CDR1 SQVTM, CDR2 ANQGSEA. CDR3 sequence: CSVGNRGRGKLFF. The CDR3 region has the DNA TGCAGCGTTGGAAACCGGGGGCGGGGGAAACTGTTTTTT.

About this clonotype: The junction differs from germline at one of its ends, possibly a read error. The chain couples TRBV6-5 to TRBJ2-5, with D possibly being TRBD2 (5 bases). This CDR3 spans 13 amino acids. The V gene's germline CDR1 is MNHEY and CDR2 SVGAGI. CDR3 sequence: CASSSSDGNERFF. In nucleotides, the CDR3 is TGTGCCAGCAGTTCCTCGGACGGGAATGAGCGGTTCTTC.

This clonotype was counted between two and nine times. The chain carries TRBV7-3 and TRBJ1-1, with TRBD1 matching over 9 bases. Per the germline V gene, CDR1 is SGHTA and CDR2 is FQGTGA. The junction had 11 bases not matched to a gene; V was cut back by 5 bases and J by 1 base. This CDR3 spans 17 amino acids. The CDR3 protein is CASSKTGGQGWNTEAFF. CDR3 bases: TGTGCCAGCAGCAAGACGGGGGGACAGGGTTGGAACACTGAAGCTTTCTTT.

The chain joins TRBV19 to TRBJ1-2; TRBD1 matches at 7 bases. CDR3 length equals 14 residues. The trim removed 2 bases at V and 4 bases at J, leaving 4 bases unmatched. Germline loops: CDR1 LNHDA, CDR2 SQIVND (reference sequence). The CDR3 loop is CASSILAGGYGYTF. The CDR3, as DNA: TGTGCCAGTAGTATACTTGCAGGGGGCTATGGCTACACCTTC.

Many counts were recorded for this clonotype. The chain couples TRBV10-3 to TRBJ2-5; D is unresolved. Germline CDR1 is ENHRY and CDR2 is SYGVKD. V was pared by 3 bases and J by 1 base, with 9 bases between. The CDR3 spans 14 residues. CDR3 amino acids: CAISDLGSQETQYF. Here the CDR3 DNA reads TGTGCCATCAGTGACTTGGGTTCCCAAGAGACCCAGTACTTC.

In its sample, this clonotype was seen many times. The genes are TRBV2 and TRBJ1-6; D is unresolved. Germline V gives CDR1 SNHLY, CDR2 FYNNEI. The V end lost 6 bases, the J end lost 7 bases, and 13 bases lay between the germline ends. The CDR3 has 14 residues. The CDR3 protein is CASSPIPRNSPLHF. The CDR3 nucleotides are TGTGCCAGCAGCCCAATACCGCGCAATTCACCCCTCCACTTT.

In this sample, this clonotype turned up many times. The gene calls are TRBV6-1 and TRBJ2-2; D unresolved. The CDR3 runs 12 residues. Between the trimmed V and J ends, which lost 6 bases and 4 bases, there was a span of 6 bases. The germline CDR1 and CDR2 sequences are MNHNS and SASEGT. CDR3 protein: CASSKRTGELFF. The CDR3 nucleotides read TGTGCCAGCAGCAAACGCACCGGGGAGCTGTTTTTT.

J is TRBJ1-2 and V is TRBV27; TRBD1 matches 7 bases. This CDR3 region has 13 residues. V dropped 6 bases and J dropped 4; count of bases not matched to a gene: 5. Germline lookup yields CDR1 MNHEY and CDR2 SMNVEV (reference sequence). The CDR3 reads CASSDRVGYGYTF. CDR3 DNA: TGTGCCAGCAGCGACAGGGTCGGCTATGGCTACACCTTC.

The sample holds many counts of this clonotype. The genes are TRBV18 and TRBJ1-6; TRBD1 matches at 7 bases. The junction had 3 bases not matched to a gene; V was cut back by 2 bases and J by 8 bases. Germline CDR1 and CDR2: KGHSH and LQKENI. CDR3 length: 14 residues. CDR3 bases: TGTGCCAGCTCACCAGGGACAGCGTATTCACCCCTCCACTTT. Encoded protein: CASSPGTAYSPLHF.

V and J are TRBV6-1 and TRBJ1-5; D is ambiguous. Trimming removed 10 bases from V and 4 bases from J, with 14 bases in between. Germline V gene sequence: CDR1 MNHNS, CDR2 SASEGT. This CDR3 is 13 amino acids long. CDR3 protein: CAKKELRNQPQHF. The CDR3 DNA reads TGTGCCAAGAAAGAGTTAAGGAATCAGCCCCAGCATTTT.

This clonotype showed up many times. This chain links TRBV2 with TRBJ2-5, with TRBD1 identical over 12 bases. V lost 8 bases and J lost 5; bases outside the gene matches: 9. This CDR3 has 15 amino acids. The V gene's germline CDR1 is SNHLY and CDR2 FYNNEI. CDR3 coding DNA: TGTGCCAGCGGTCGGGACAGGGGGCGAGGGGAGACCCAGTACTTC. Protein sequence: CASGRDRGRGETQYF.

This clonotype was observed a few times. The V call is TRBV6-1, the J call TRBJ2-3; 10 bases fit TRBD2. Trimming took 7 bases from V and 1 from J; bases not matched to a gene: 2. CDR3 length: 14 residues. The V gene's germline CDR1 is MNHNS and CDR2 SASEGT. The CDR3 here is CASTGLAGTDTQYF. The CDR3 DNA sequence: TGTGCCAGCACCGGACTAGCGGGCACAGATACGCAGTATTTT.

This clonotype was recorded a few times. The chain uses TRBV7-9 and TRBJ2-5, with D hard to call. V lost 2 bases to trimming and J lost 1 base, with 11 bases between them. The CDR3 totals 15 residues. Germline CDR1 is SEHNR and CDR2 is FQNEAQ (reference sequence). The CDR3 DNA reads as TGTGCCAGCAGCTTAATTCTAGACCTCCAAGAGACCCAGTACTTC. Translated: CASSLILDLQETQYF.

The chain has TRBV28 and TRBJ2-1; D is ambiguous. Per germline, CDR1 MDHEN and CDR2 SYDVKM. V gave up 5 bases and J gave up 12 bases, with 11 bases separating them. The CDR3 runs 11 residues. CDR3 sequence (DNA): TGTGCCAGCAGTCGGCCAACGGGGCAGTTCTTC. Its translation is CASSRPTGQFF.

This rearrangement joins TRBV20-1 to TRBJ2-3, with 8 bases fitting TRBD1. Germline loops: CDR1 DFQATT, CDR2 SNEGSKA (reference sequence). The CDR3 consists of 14 residues. The V gene end was trimmed by 1 base and the J gene end by 7 bases; junction bases not matched to a gene: 7. CDR3 nucleotide sequence: TGCAGTGCTAGAGGCAGGACAGGGATGCATACGCAGTATTTT. Translated, it gives CSARGRTGMHTQYF.

This clonotype was seen repeatedly, ten times or more. The genes are TRBV12-5 and TRBJ2-5; D is possibly TRBD1 or TRBD2 (6 bases each). V lost 5 bases, J lost 3 bases, and 13 bases lay in between. The germline CDR1 and CDR2 sequences are LGHNT and FRNRAP. The CDR3 contains 14 residues. CDR3 loop: CASGPGAEEETQYF. CDR3 nucleotides: TGTGCTAGTGGTCCGGGGGCGGAGGAAGAGACCCAGTACTTC. The full variable domain, its missing parts supplied by reference TRBV12-5 and TRBJ2-5, is DARVTQTPRHKVTEMGQEVTMRCQPILGHNTVFWYRQTMMQGLELLAYFRNRAPLDDSGMPKDRFSAEMPDATLATLKIQPSEPRDSAVYFCASGPGAEEETQYFGPGTRLLVL.

The chain has TRBV30 and TRBJ2-7; D remains unclear. From germline, CDR1 is GTSNPN and CDR2 SVGIG (reference sequence). The CDR3 loop spans 15 amino acids. The V and J ends lost 0 bases and 1 base respectively, with 13 bases between them. The CDR3 protein is CAWSVPFQKSYEQYF. DNA of the CDR3: TGTGCCTGGAGTGTACCCTTTCAGAAATCCTACGAGCAGTACTTC. The variable domain in full, with the rest retrieved from reference TRBV30 and TRBJ2-7, is SQTIHQWPATLVQPVGSPLSLECTVEGTSNPNLYWYRQAAGRGLQLLFYSVGIGQISSEVPQNLSASRPQDRQFILSSKKLLLSDSGFYLCAWSVPFQKSYEQYFGPGTRLTVT.

The rearrangement joins TRBV2 to TRBJ2-5, with a weak D call TRBD1 (5 bases). With 11 bases removed from V and 1 base from J, the gap between germline ends came to 14 bases. CDR1 SNHLY and CDR2 FYNNEI come from the germline V gene. The CDR3 sequence is 13 residues long. CDR3 nucleotide sequence: TGTGCCGGGGCTGGGCTCGTCCAAGAGACCCAGTACTTC. It encodes CAGAGLVQETQYF.

This chain connects TRBV10-2 to TRBJ1-3, with D uncertain. Trimming took off 8 bases at V and 1 base at J, with 6 bases between the two ends. Germline V gene lookup returns CDR1 WSHSY and CDR2 SAAADI. This CDR3 has 12 amino acids. The CDR3 nucleotides are TGCGCCAGCGTGGGGTCTGGAAACACCATATATTTT. This codes for CASVGSGNTIYF.

In this sample, this clonotype turned up many times. The V gene is TRBV15, the J gene TRBJ1-4; D ambiguous. Germline CDR1 reads LNHNV; CDR2 reads YYDKDF (reference sequence). Trimming pared 0 bases from V and 6 bases from J, leaving 5 bases between. CDR3 length: 13 residues. CDR3 protein: CATSRDQDEKLFF. The DNA for the CDR3 is TGTGCCACCAGCAGAGATCAGGATGAAAAACTGTTTTTT.

The V gene is TRBV6-2 or TRBV6-3, the J gene TRBJ2-4; 13 bases fit TRBD2. Trimming at V came to 2 bases and at J to 0 bases, leaving 13 bases not matched to a gene. Germline CDR1 is MNHEY and CDR2 is SVGEGT. The length of the CDR3 is 21 residues. CDR3 protein: CASSYPSWTSGGQIAKNIQYF. The CDR3 DNA reads TGTGCCAGCAGTTACCCCTCTTGGACTAGCGGGGGTCAAATAGCCAAAAACATTCAGTACTTC.

This clonotype was picked up many times. The chain carries TRBV20-1 and TRBJ2-5; no firm D call. This CDR3 comprises 13 residues. The V gene's germline CDR1 is DFQATT and CDR2 SNEGSKA (reference sequence). The germline V and J ends were trimmed by 2 bases and 1 base, with 8 bases remaining between them. The CDR3 DNA reads TGCAGTGCTAGATCTAGTTTCCAAGAGACCCAGTACTTC. Protein: CSARSSFQETQYF.

This clonotype was seen many times. The rearrangement joins TRBV18 to TRBJ2-7; 7 bases map to TRBD1. J was trimmed by 2 bases and V by 8 bases; bases with no gene match: 6. This CDR3 contains 13 residues. The germline V gene has CDR1 KGHSH and CDR2 LQKENI. The CDR3 nucleotides read TGTGCCAGCAGCCCACAGGGGACCTACGAGCAGTACTTC. Amino acids: CASSPQGTYEQYF.

This chain uses TRBV3-1 with TRBJ2-1; D gene uncertain. The V end was cut by 0 bases, the J end by 6 bases, with 3 bases between. The length of the CDR3 is 12 residues. CDR1 and CDR2 from the germline V gene are LGHDT and YNNKEL (reference sequence). CDR3 coding DNA: TGTGCCAGCAGCCAAGATGTCAATGAGCAGTTCTTC. Amino acid sequence: CASSQDVNEQFF.

Ten or more counts support this clonotype. The gene calls are TRBV28 and TRBJ2-7; 10 bases match TRBD2. Per germline, CDR1 MDHEN and CDR2 SYDVKM. The CDR3 contains 14 residues. V shed 3 bases and J 2 bases; nucleotides not matched to a gene: 1. The CDR3 protein is CASSLSGRAYEQYF. For the CDR3, the DNA is TGTGCCAGCAGTTTGAGCGGGAGGGCCTACGAGCAGTACTTC. The full variable domain, rest sourced from reference TRBV28 and TRBJ2-7, is DVKVTQSSRYLVKRTGEKVFLECVQDMDHENMFWYRQDPGLGLRLIYFSYDVKMKEKGDIPEGYSVSREKKERFSLILESASTNQTSMYLCASSLSGRAYEQYFGPGTRLTVT.

This clonotype has a count of ten or more. The rearrangement links TRBV11-2 to TRBJ1-4, with D perhaps TRBD1 (5 bases). With 3 bases removed from V and 14 bases from J, the gap between germline ends came to 10 bases. CDR1 and CDR2 (germline): SGHAT, FQNNGV. The CDR3 totals 11 residues. The CDR3 sequence is CASSFTRDLFF. In DNA form, the CDR3 reads TGTGCCAGCAGCTTCACCAGGGACCTGTTTTTT.